The rows below give T cell receptor beta chains drawn from one sample of a study of T cell responses to AZD1222 COVID-19 vaccine. The assay was immunoSEQ multiplex PCR, and TCRdb's table has in-frame clones only and misses some. This table has roughly 190,000 clones, around 92% appearing once. Sequencing used peripheral blood, obtained on day 0 of AZD1222 vaccination. These receptors all come from an adult in good health. The CDR3 runs from the conserved cysteine through the conserved F or W. The D gene is left open where the match is weak. Size is omitted from some rows. Given values are once, few, many or a class for expanded clones.

j_call	clone_size	d_call	v_call	cdr3_nt	cdr3_aa
TRBJ1-4	NA	TRBD1	TRBV5-1	TGCGCCAGCAGCTATCGACAGGGGGCAGATGAAAAACTGTTTTTT	CASSYRQGADEKLFF
TRBJ2-3	NA	NA	TRBV27	TGTGCCAGCAGCCCATGGGGGGGGCGAAGCACAGATACGCAGTATTTT	CASSPWGGRSTDTQYF
TRBJ1-4	once	NA	TRBV7-6	TGTGCCAGCAGCCATTTCGGGTTCACTAATGAAAAACTGTTTTTT	CASSHFGFTNEKLFF
TRBJ1-1	NA	NA	TRBV5-4	TGTGCCAGCAGCGTAGGAATCGACAGACAGAACACTGAAGCTTTCTTT	CASSVGIDRQNTEAFF
TRBJ1-2	NA	NA	TRBV7-8	TGTGCCAGCAGCTCCACGGCGGGGGGCGCTGGGTATGGCTACACCTTC	CASSSTAGGAGYGYTF
TRBJ1-2	many	NA	TRBV5-1	TGCGCCAGCAGATTACAGGGTGGCTACACCTTC	CASRLQGGYTF
TRBJ2-2	NA	NA	TRBV5-1	TGCGCCAGCAGCTTGGTTGCGAGGGACCCCACCGGGGAGCTGTTTTTT	CASSLVARDPTGELFF
TRBJ2-3	NA	NA	TRBV12-3/TRBV12-4	TGTGCCAGCAGCATGGTGGCAGATACGCAGTATTTT	CASSMVADTQYF
TRBJ1-2	NA	NA	TRBV3-1/TRBV3-2	TGTGCCAGCAGCCAAGATCTCCAGTCCCGGGGCTACACCTTC	CASSQDLQSRGYTF
TRBJ2-7	NA	NA	TRBV25-1	TGTGCCAGCAGCTATGGATCCTACGAGCAGTACTTC	CASSYGSYEQYF
TRBJ1-2	NA	NA	TRBV12-5	TGTGCTAGTGGTTTGGTAGGGGTGGGGCCTACTGGCTACACCTTC	CASGLVGVGPTGYTF
TRBJ2-5	few	TRBD2	TRBV5-1	TGCGCCAGCAGCGCTATAGCGGGGGCCGAAGAGACCCAGTACTTC	CASSAIAGAEETQYF
TRBJ1-3	NA	NA	TRBV5-7	TGTGCCAGCAGCTTAGACATTCCCTCTGGAAACACCATATATTTT	CASSLDIPSGNTIYF
TRBJ2-5	NA	NA	TRBV5-6	TGTGCCAGCAGCTTGACTGGGACAGAGACCCAGTACTTC	CASSLTGTETQYF
TRBJ1-1	NA	NA	TRBV27	TGTGCCAGCAGTTCCGGGACGCTGAACACTGAAGCTTTCTTT	CASSSGTLNTEAFF
TRBJ1-4	NA	TRBD1	TRBV2	TGTGCCAGCAGGGGGACAGCAACTAATGAAAAACTGTTTTTT	CASRGTATNEKLFF
TRBJ1-2	NA	NA	TRBV6-5	TGTGCCAGCAGCAATGGGAACAGACCTAACTATGGCTACACCTTC	CASSNGNRPNYGYTF
TRBJ1-1	NA	NA	TRBV18	TGTGCCAGCTCACCACCGGACAGCACCAATGAAGCTTTCTTT	CASSPPDSTNEAFF
TRBJ1-6	NA	NA	TRBV19	TGTGCCAGTACCCCGGGACTTAGTAATTCACCCCTCCACTTT	CASTPGLSNSPLHF
TRBJ1-1	few	NA	TRBV30	TGTGCCTGTCGACAGCCATACACTGAAGCTTTCTTT	CACRQPYTEAFF
TRBJ1-5	once	NA	TRBV30	TGTGCCTGGGGTGGGGGCCCTTGGCCCCAGCATTTT	CAWGGGPWPQHF
TRBJ1-2	once	NA	TRBV19	TGTGCCAGTAGTATCATAGTGCGGGACTATGGCTACACCTTC	CASSIIVRDYGYTF
TRBJ1-4	once	NA	TRBV7-9	TGTGCCAGCAGCCCCCGGACGGCGAATGAAAAACTGTTTTTT	CASSPRTANEKLFF
TRBJ1-1	NA	NA	TRBV20-1	TGCAGTGCCGGGAGTAAGACTGAAGCTTTCTTT	CSAGSKTEAFF
TRBJ2-2	NA	TRBD2	TRBV5-4	TGTGCCAGCAGCCCCCGGACTAGCGGGGGGTGGGGCTCCGGGGAGCTGTTTTTT	CASSPRTSGGWGSGELFF
TRBJ2-3	NA	NA	TRBV11-2	TGTGCCAGCAGCTTAGATCCCAGGGTTGGAGATACGCAGTATTTT	CASSLDPRVGDTQYF
TRBJ1-2	NA	NA	TRBV3-1/TRBV3-2	TGTGCCAGCAGCCCGGGACCCAGTGAGGATGGCTACACCTTC	CASSPGPSEDGYTF
TRBJ1-6	NA	NA	TRBV7-2	TGTGCCAGCAGAACAGGGATCTCCTATAATTCACCCCTCCACTTT	CASRTGISYNSPLHF
TRBJ1-2	NA	NA	TRBV4-2	TGTGCCAGCAGCCAAGATGGGGGGGAGATGGGCGGCTACACCTTC	CASSQDGGEMGGYTF
TRBJ2-5	NA	NA	TRBV9	TGTGCCAGCAGCGCGTTTGGGGGCGAGACCCAGTACTTC	CASSAFGGETQYF
TRBJ1-5	NA	NA	TRBV4-3	TGCGCCAGCAGCCAAGATAGTCGGCCAGGGCCGAATCAGCCCCAGCATTTT	CASSQDSRPGPNQPQHF
TRBJ1-2	NA	NA	TRBV6-2/TRBV6-3	TGTGCCAGCAGTTTACCGTCGGCAGCGGGGGGCTACACCTTC	CASSLPSAAGGYTF
TRBJ2-7	once	NA	TRBV27	TGTGCCAGCAGTTTATTCGCAGGGGGGGCTTATTACGAGCAGTACTTC	CASSLFAGGAYYEQYF
TRBJ2-7	NA	TRBD1	TRBV27	TGTGCCAGCAGTATAACAGGGGGCTACGAGCAGTACTTC	CASSITGGYEQYF
TRBJ2-5	NA	NA	TRBV6-2/TRBV6-3	TGTGCCAGCAGTTACTCGTTGGGGGCGGGAGAGACCCAGTACTTC	CASSYSLGAGETQYF
TRBJ2-5	NA	NA	TRBV10-1	TGCGCCAGCAGTGAGGGTGGGAGGCCCCAAGAGACCCAGTACTTC	CASSEGGRPQETQYF